This T cell receptor (beta chain) was captured in a study of blood T cell repertoires in COVID-19. Study information: The cDNA or gDNA used as material had been derived from T cells, B-cell-depleted T cells, or PBMCs.

CDR3 length equals 12 residues. The germline V and J ends were trimmed by 4 bases and 6 bases, with 9 bases remaining between them. The germline gives CDR1 SNHLY, CDR2 FYNNEI. This table comes from immunoSEQ multiplex PCR, and its TCRdb copy is limited to in-frame clones, with some not included. The sample carries about 91,000 clones, approximately 86% recorded once. The sequence came from a woman between 70 and 85 years old with acute or convalescent COVID-19. The chain recombines TRBV2 with TRBJ2-5, with D maybe TRBD2 (6 bases). Sequencing input: peripheral blood. For the CDR3, the DNA is TGTGCCAGCAGTGTGGGGGGAAAGACCCAGTACTTC. Its translation is CASSVGGKTQYF.